The rows below give T cell receptor beta chains drawn from one sample of a study of shared clonotypes between healthy human individuals. Profiled with immunoSEQ multiplex PCR; TCRdb holds only in-frame clones, not every one. Of some 2,100,000 clones listed, more than 90% are singletons. The sequencing sample was made of naive CD4+ T cells sorted from blood. The receptor source for this set is a man younger than 35 in good health. Both conserved end residues are part of each CDR3. The D gene is left open where the match is weak. Expanded clones are given a class, and other clones once, few, many or no size at all.

j_gene: TRBJ2-2; abundance: -; v_gene: TRBV2; d_gene: -; CDR3aa: CASSGLVAGELFF; CDR3nt: TGTGCCAGCAGTGGACTAGTCGCCGGGGAGCTGTTTTTT
j_gene: TRBJ2-5; abundance: -; v_gene: TRBV23-1; d_gene: -; CDR3aa: CASSQPRGETQYF; CDR3nt: TGCGCCAGCAGTCAACCCAGGGGAGAGACCCAGTACTTC
j_gene: TRBJ1-4; abundance: -; v_gene: TRBV10-3; d_gene: -; CDR3aa: CAISESQPNEKLFF; CDR3nt: TGTGCCATCAGTGAGTCGCAGCCTAATGAAAAACTGTTTTTT
j_gene: TRBJ2-5; abundance: -; v_gene: TRBV6-1; d_gene: -; CDR3aa: CASKGQAQETQYF; CDR3nt: TGTGCCAGCAAGGGGCAGGCACAAGAGACCCAGTACTTC
j_gene: TRBJ2-3; abundance: -; v_gene: TRBV5-1; d_gene: -; CDR3aa: CASSLEAATDTQYF; CDR3nt: TGCGCCAGCAGCTTGGAAGCGGCCACAGATACGCAGTATTTT
j_gene: TRBJ2-5; abundance: -; v_gene: TRBV6-5; d_gene: TRBD2; CDR3aa: CASSRTSEETQYF; CDR3nt: TGTGCCAGCAGCCGGACTAGCGAAGAGACCCAGTACTTC
j_gene: TRBJ2-1; abundance: -; v_gene: TRBV7-9; d_gene: TRBD2; CDR3aa: CASSFGLAANEQFF; CDR3nt: TGTGCCAGCAGCTTCGGACTAGCGGCCAATGAGCAGTTCTTC
j_gene: TRBJ1-1; abundance: -; v_gene: TRBV5-6; d_gene: -; CDR3aa: CASSLDWQGLAEAFF; CDR3nt: TGTGCCAGCAGCTTGGATTGGCAGGGCTTAGCTGAAGCTTTCTTT
j_gene: TRBJ2-5; abundance: -; v_gene: TRBV15; d_gene: -; CDR3aa: CATSRVGRPQETQYF; CDR3nt: TGTGCCACCAGCAGAGTTGGAAGGCCCCAAGAGACCCAGTACTTC
j_gene: TRBJ1-2; abundance: -; v_gene: TRBV18; d_gene: -; CDR3aa: CASSPDGANYGYTF; CDR3nt: TGTGCCAGCTCACCGGACGGAGCTAACTATGGCTACACCTTC
j_gene: TRBJ2-3; abundance: -; v_gene: TRBV11-2; d_gene: -; CDR3aa: CASSPRPISTDTQYF; CDR3nt: TGTGCCAGCAGCCCCAGACCGATTAGCACAGATACGCAGTATTTT
j_gene: TRBJ2-2; abundance: -; v_gene: TRBV19; d_gene: -; CDR3aa: CASRYGIGELFF; CDR3nt: TGTGCCAGTAGATACGGAATCGGGGAGCTGTTTTTT
j_gene: TRBJ1-1; abundance: -; v_gene: TRBV5-1; d_gene: TRBD1; CDR3aa: CASSPTDRAWTEAFF; CDR3nt: TGCGCCAGCAGCCCAACGGACAGGGCGTGGACTGAAGCTTTCTTT
j_gene: TRBJ1-5; abundance: once; v_gene: TRBV19; d_gene: -; CDR3aa: CASSMRQFNQPQHF; CDR3nt: TGTGCCAGTAGTATGCGACAGTTCAATCAGCCCCAGCATTTT
j_gene: TRBJ1-1; abundance: -; v_gene: TRBV6-6; d_gene: -; CDR3aa: CASTKRGTEAFF; CDR3nt: TGTGCCAGCACTAAGCGGGGCACTGAAGCTTTCTTT
j_gene: TRBJ2-3; abundance: -; v_gene: TRBV4-3; d_gene: TRBD1; CDR3aa: CASSQKFGTGAPSTDTQYF; CDR3nt: TGCGCCAGCAGCCAAAAATTCGGAACAGGGGCACCCAGCACAGATACGCAGTATTTT
j_gene: TRBJ1-2; abundance: -; v_gene: TRBV14; d_gene: -; CDR3aa: CASWEMVANYGYTF; CDR3nt: TGTGCCAGCTGGGAGATGGTAGCTAACTATGGCTACACCTTC
j_gene: TRBJ2-3; abundance: -; v_gene: TRBV2; d_gene: TRBD2; CDR3aa: CASRLAGYTQYF; CDR3nt: TGTGCCAGCAGGCTAGCGGGGTATACGCAGTATTTT
j_gene: TRBJ1-4; abundance: -; v_gene: TRBV5-3; d_gene: -; CDR3aa: CARSLLQRMGEKLFF; CDR3nt: TGTGCCAGAAGCTTGCTTCAGCGCATGGGGGAAAAACTGTTTTTT
j_gene: TRBJ1-1; abundance: -; v_gene: TRBV30; d_gene: -; CDR3aa: CAWSKFGASEAFF; CDR3nt: TGTGCCTGGAGTAAATTCGGGGCAAGTGAAGCTTTCTTT
j_gene: TRBJ2-3; abundance: -; v_gene: TRBV18; d_gene: -; CDR3aa: CASSLKGDTQYF; CDR3nt: TGTGCCAGCTCCCTAAAGGGGGATACGCAGTATTTT
j_gene: TRBJ1-6; abundance: once; v_gene: TRBV19; d_gene: TRBD1; CDR3aa: CASRLGQGESSPLHF; CDR3nt: TGTGCCAGTAGACTCGGACAGGGGGAAAGCTCACCCCTCCACTTT
j_gene: TRBJ2-1; abundance: -; v_gene: TRBV6-4; d_gene: TRBD2; CDR3aa: CASSEMAGVPDEQFF; CDR3nt: TGTGCCAGCAGTGAGATGGCGGGAGTCCCAGATGAGCAGTTCTTC
j_gene: TRBJ2-7; abundance: -; v_gene: TRBV5-1; d_gene: -; CDR3aa: CASSLAYSTTPSSYEQYF; CDR3nt: TGCGCCAGCAGCTTGGCCTATTCCACGACGCCAAGCTCCTACGAGCAGTACTTC
j_gene: TRBJ2-3; abundance: -; v_gene: TRBV30; d_gene: TRBD2; CDR3aa: CAWQLAVLPDTQYF; CDR3nt: TGTGCCTGGCAACTAGCGGTCCTACCAGATACGCAGTATTTT
j_gene: TRBJ2-7; abundance: -; v_gene: TRBV2; d_gene: -; CDR3aa: CASSPLTRRSEQYF; CDR3nt: TGTGCCAGCAGTCCCCTCACTAGACGGAGCGAGCAGTACTTC
j_gene: TRBJ1-1; abundance: -; v_gene: TRBV2; d_gene: -; CDR3aa: CASSEWGNTEAFF; CDR3nt: TGTGCCAGCAGTGAATGGGGGAACACTGAAGCTTTCTTT
j_gene: TRBJ1-1; abundance: once; v_gene: TRBV25-1; d_gene: -; CDR3aa: CATLSQGWFMNTEAFF; CDR3nt: TGTGCCACCCTAAGTCAGGGTTGGTTCATGAACACTGAAGCTTTCTTT
j_gene: TRBJ1-4; abundance: -; v_gene: TRBV1; d_gene: -; CDR3aa: CTSSLADRFREKLFF; CDR3nt: TGCACCAGCAGCCTAGCGGACAGGTTTAGGGAAAAACTGTTTTTT
j_gene: TRBJ2-3; abundance: -; v_gene: TRBV30; d_gene: TRBD1; CDR3aa: CAWSRTGVTDTQYF; CDR3nt: TGTGCCTGGAGTAGGACAGGGGTCACAGATACGCAGTATTTT
j_gene: TRBJ2-7; abundance: -; v_gene: TRBV7-9; d_gene: TRBD2; CDR3aa: CASSLSGGYEQYF; CDR3nt: TGTGCCAGCAGCTTATCGGGGGGCTACGAGCAGTACTTC